The rows below give T cell receptor beta chains drawn from one sample of a study of T cells in Graves' hyperthyroidism and ophthalmopathy. TCRdb re-called the multiplex PCR reads through MiXCR, storing one row per CDR3 protein. The repertoire holds 700,000 or so distinct CDR3 sequences, around 15% seen once, with around 7.7% in the top ten. The sample was blood. These receptors came from a man aged 18-30 years with Graves' hyperthyroidism. Each CDR3 is given with its conserved first and last residue. D genes are given only for firm matches. Clone sizes are given selectively: once, few, many, or a class where the clone is expanded.

few,-,TRBJ2-2,TRBV7-2,TGTGCCAGCATAGCCGTGCCGAACACCGGGGAGCTGTTTTTT,CASIAVPNTGELFF
few,-,TRBJ2-7,TRBV12-5,TGTGCTAGTGCCCAAAGACGGGCGAATTCCTACGAGCAGTACTTC,CASAQRRANSYEQYF
few,TRBD1,TRBJ2-1,TRBV6-2/TRBV6-3,TGTGCCAGCAGTTACCCAGGGGGCTACAATGAGCAGTTCTTC,CASSYPGGYNEQFF
many,-,TRBJ1-5,TRBV20-1,TGCAGTGCTAGACAAGGCAATCAGCCCCAGCATTTT,CSARQGNQPQHF
-,TRBD2,TRBJ2-7,TRBV4-1,TGCGCCAGCAGCCCTCGGACTAGCGGGATTTACGAGCAGTACTTC,CASSPRTSGIYEQYF
few,-,TRBJ1-1,TRBV27,TGTGCCAGCTGGAGCAGGGGCGTGAACACTGAAGCTTTCTTT,CASWSRGVNTEAFF
few,-,TRBJ1-4,TRBV6-1,TGTGCCAGCTCAAAGGGAGTTGCAACTAATGAAAAACTGTTTTTT,CASSKGVATNEKLFF
-,TRBD1,TRBJ2-1,TRBV19,TGTGCCAGTAGTCCCGGGACAGTTCTCAATGAGCAGTTCTTC,CASSPGTVLNEQFF
-,-,TRBJ1-1,TRBV19,TGTGCCAGTAGTATAGCTGATACAGTGAACACTGAAGCTTTCTTT,CASSIADTVNTEAFF
many,TRBD2,TRBJ2-7,TRBV2,TGTGCCAGCAGTGCTAGCGGCCCCCTCCACGAGCAGTACTTC,CASSASGPLHEQYF
once,-,TRBJ2-7,TRBV12-3/TRBV12-4,TGTGCCAGCAGTTTATTAGGGGTAAGCGAGCAGTACTTC,CASSLLGVSEQYF
many,-,TRBJ1-2,TRBV28,TGTGCCAGCAGTTTTGGACAGCGGTCAAACGGCTACACCTTC,CASSFGQRSNGYTF
many,-,TRBJ2-7,TRBV12-3/TRBV12-4,TGTGCCAGCAGTTCCCCGGGCCTAGCCTACGAGCAGTACTTC,CASSSPGLAYEQYF
few,-,TRBJ2-2,TRBV28,TGTGCCATCACTAAGGGACTCATGAACACCGGGGAGCTGTTTTTT,CAITKGLMNTGELFF
few,-,TRBJ1-2,TRBV10-3,TGTGCCATCAGTGATGTCGGCAGGGGAGGCTACACCTTC,CAISDVGRGGYTF
-,TRBD2,TRBJ2-3,TRBV18,TGTGCCAGCTCACCAGCTAGCGGGAGGGCCGGCACAGATACGCAGTATTTT,CASSPASGRAGTDTQYF
few,-,TRBJ2-7,TRBV3-1,TGTGCCAGCAGCCAAGATTCTAGCGTCCCCTACGAGCAGTACTTC,CASSQDSSVPYEQYF
-,-,TRBJ2-1,TRBV7-2,TGTACCAGCAGCTTAGGGGGTGAGCAGTTCTTC,CTSSLGGEQFF
-,-,TRBJ2-1,TRBV20-1,TGCAGTATGGATTCCAATGAGCAGTTCTTC,CSMDSNEQFF
many,-,TRBJ2-7,TRBV28,TGTGCCAGCAGTTTATTAACCCCCTACGAGCAGTACTTC,CASSLLTPYEQYF
-,-,TRBJ2-1,TRBV6-1,TGTGCCAGCAGATTTGGACCAAACAATGAGCAGTTCTTC,CASRFGPNNEQFF
-,-,TRBJ2-6,TRBV19,TGTGCCAGTAGTATTCGGAGACAGGCCCACCCTGGGGCCAACGTCCTGACTTTC,CASSIRRQAHPGANVLTF
few,-,TRBJ2-5,TRBV11-1,TGTGCCAGCAGCCAAGGCCTACTAGGTTTTGAGACCCAGTACTTC,CASSQGLLGFETQYF
few,-,TRBJ1-1,TRBV11-2,TGTGCCAGCAGTTTATGGGTGGTAAGCACTGAAGCTTTCTTT,CASSLWVVSTEAFF
few,TRBD2,TRBJ2-1,TRBV7-8,TGTGCCAGCAGCCTTTTAGCGGGAGGAGTTCGGAATGAGCAGTTCTTC,CASSLLAGGVRNEQFF
few,-,TRBJ2-5,TRBV25-1,TGTGCCAGCAGTGAATACGGTACCATTTCGTCGGTGGAGACCCAGTACTTC,CASSEYGTISSVETQYF
many,TRBD2,TRBJ2-1,TRBV3-1,TGTGCCAGCGCTGGGACTAGGATCAATGAGCAGTTCTTC,CASAGTRINEQFF
few,TRBD1,TRBJ2-3,TRBV7-9,TGTGCCAGCAGCTTACCTCCAGGGGGACCGAGGAGCACAGATACGCAGTATTTT,CASSLPPGGPRSTDTQYF
many,-,TRBJ2-3,TRBV29-1,TGCAGCGTTGAAGGTCGGGTGCGCACAGATACGCAGTATTTT,CSVEGRVRTDTQYF
few,-,TRBJ1-3,TRBV19,TGTGCCAGTAGTACCTTAGAACTCTTCTCTGGAAACACCATATATTTT,CASSTLELFSGNTIYF
few,-,TRBJ2-1,TRBV18,TGTGCCGGAACAGGTAGCTCCTACAATGAGCAGTTCTTC,CAGTGSSYNEQFF
many,-,TRBJ2-1,TRBV10-3,TGTGCCATCAGAAGGGACCTAAACAATGAGCAGTTCTTC,CAIRRDLNNEQFF
many,-,TRBJ2-7,TRBV28,TGTGCCAGCATCCCGGGAAGCTCCTACGAGCAGTACTTC,CASIPGSSYEQYF
-,TRBD1,TRBJ2-1,TRBV24-1,TGTGCCACCAGTGATCCGGACAGGCCGGGGGAGCAGTTCTTC,CATSDPDRPGEQFF
many,-,TRBJ2-7,TRBV28,TGTGCCAGCAGTCACGGACAGAACTCCTACGAGCAGTACTTC,CASSHGQNSYEQYF
many,TRBD1,TRBJ1-1,TRBV2,TGTGCCAGCATCAAGTCCGGGACAGGGGCCACTGAAGCTTTCTTT,CASIKSGTGATEAFF
few,-,TRBJ2-3,TRBV20-1,TGCAGTGCTCACCTCCAGGGGGGAGAGGGCGGGACGCAGTATTTT,CSAHLQGGEGGTQYF
-,-,TRBJ1-5,TRBV6-1,TGTGCCAGCATCAGAGGCAATAGCAATCAGCCCCAGCATTTT,CASIRGNSNQPQHF
-,TRBD2,TRBJ2-3,TRBV28,TGTGCCAGCAGTTTTGAAGCTAGCGGGAGAGCAGATACGCAGTATTTT,CASSFEASGRADTQYF
many,TRBD1,TRBJ2-1,TRBV20-1,TGCAGTTCTAGAGACAGGGGAACGTTGAATGAGCAGTTCTTC,CSSRDRGTLNEQFF
-,-,TRBJ2-2,TRBV7-3,TGTGCCAGCAGCTATGACAGTTCGAACACCGGGGAGCTGTTTTTT,CASSYDSSNTGELFF
few,TRBD2,TRBJ2-1,TRBV10-3,TGTGCCATCAGTGAGACAGCGGGAGGGAACAATGAGCAGTTCTTC,CAISETAGGNNEQFF
many,-,TRBJ2-6,TRBV7-3,TGTGCCAGCAGCGCGCATCAGGGAGACTCGGGGGCCAACGTCCTGACTTTC,CASSAHQGDSGANVLTF